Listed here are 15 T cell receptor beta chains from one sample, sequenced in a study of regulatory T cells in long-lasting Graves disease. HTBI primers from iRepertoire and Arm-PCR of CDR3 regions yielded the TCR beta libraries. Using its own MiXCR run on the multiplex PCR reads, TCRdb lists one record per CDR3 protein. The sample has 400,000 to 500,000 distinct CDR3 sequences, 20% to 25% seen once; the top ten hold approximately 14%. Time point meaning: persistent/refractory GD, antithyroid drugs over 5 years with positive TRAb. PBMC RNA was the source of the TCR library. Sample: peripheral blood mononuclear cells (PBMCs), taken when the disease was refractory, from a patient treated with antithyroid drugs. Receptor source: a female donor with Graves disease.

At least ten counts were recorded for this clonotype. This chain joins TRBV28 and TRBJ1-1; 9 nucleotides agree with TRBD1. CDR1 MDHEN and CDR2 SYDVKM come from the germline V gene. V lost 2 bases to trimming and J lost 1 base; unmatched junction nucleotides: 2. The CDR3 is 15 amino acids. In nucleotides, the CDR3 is TGTGCCAGCAGTTTACCGGGACAGGGGAACACTGAAGCTTTCTTT. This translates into CASSLPGQGNTEAFF.

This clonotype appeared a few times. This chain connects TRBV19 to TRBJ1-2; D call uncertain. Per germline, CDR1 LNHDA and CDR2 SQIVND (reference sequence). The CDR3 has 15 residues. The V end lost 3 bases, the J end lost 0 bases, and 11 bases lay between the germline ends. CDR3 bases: TGTGCCAGTAGTATCGGAGGTCTTTCTAACTATGGCTACACCTTC. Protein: CASSIGGLSNYGYTF.

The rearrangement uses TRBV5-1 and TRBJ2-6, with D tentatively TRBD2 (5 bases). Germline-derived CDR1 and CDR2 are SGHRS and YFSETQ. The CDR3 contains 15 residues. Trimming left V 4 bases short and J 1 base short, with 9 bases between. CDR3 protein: CASSPGSSGANVLTF. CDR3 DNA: TGCGCCAGCAGCCCGGGGTCGTCTGGGGCCAACGTCCTGACTTTC.

CDR3 coding DNA: TGTGCCAGCAGCTTCAACTCGGGTGGGCCTGATACGCAGTATTTT. Its translation is CASSFNSGGPDTQYF. The chain employs TRBV7-3 and TRBJ2-3; D is undetermined. The CDR3 runs 15 residues. V was trimmed by 3 bases and J by 6 bases, leaving 16 bases between them. CDR1 is SGHTA, CDR2 FQGTGA, per germline.

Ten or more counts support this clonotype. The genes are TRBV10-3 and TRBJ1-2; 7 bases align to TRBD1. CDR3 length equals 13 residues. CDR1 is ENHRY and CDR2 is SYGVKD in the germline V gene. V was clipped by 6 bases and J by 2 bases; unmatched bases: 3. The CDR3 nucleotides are TGTGCCATCAGCACGACAGGGAACTATGGCTACACCTTC. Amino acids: CAISTTGNYGYTF.

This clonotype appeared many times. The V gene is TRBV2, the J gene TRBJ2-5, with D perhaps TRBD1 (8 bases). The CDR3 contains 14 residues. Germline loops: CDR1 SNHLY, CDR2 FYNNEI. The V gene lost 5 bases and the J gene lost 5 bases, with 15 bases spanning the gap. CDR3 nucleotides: TGTGCCAGCAGTAGTGACAGGGGAGGGGAGACCCAGTACTTC. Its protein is CASSSDRGGETQYF.

CDR3 region: CAIGRDWEHTEAFF. The CDR3 region has the DNA TGTGCCATCGGGCGGGATTGGGAGCACACTGAAGCTTTCTTT. The V and J genes are TRBV7-9 and TRBJ1-1; D gene uncertain. The CDR3 contains 14 residues. In germline, CDR1 is SEHNR, CDR2 FQNEAQ (reference sequence). V shed 10 bases and J shed 3 bases, with 18 bases lying between them.

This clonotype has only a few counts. The CDR3 DNA sequence: TGTGCCAGCGGTCCGTTACCGAGGTCGGGCTACACCTTC. Translated: CASGPLPRSGYTF. V usage is TRBV6-1 and J usage is TRBJ1-2; D remains ambiguous. The V gene lost 8 bases and the J gene lost 8 bases, with 18 bases spanning the gap. This CDR3 has 13 residues. CDR1 MNHNS and CDR2 SASEGT come from the germline V gene.

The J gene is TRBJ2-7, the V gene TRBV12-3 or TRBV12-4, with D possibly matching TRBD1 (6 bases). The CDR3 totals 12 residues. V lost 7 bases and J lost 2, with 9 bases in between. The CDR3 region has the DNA TGTGCCAGCAAGGACAGCACCTACGAGCAGTACTTC. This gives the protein CASKDSTYEQYF.

CDR3 sequence: CSARDSDYEQYF. The CDR3 DNA sequence: TGCAGTGCTAGAGACTCAGACTACGAGCAGTACTTC. The chain is built from TRBV20-1 and TRBJ2-7; D not certain. CDR1 and CDR2 (germline): DFQATT, SNEGSKA (reference sequence). The V and J ends lost 0 bases and 3 bases respectively, with 6 bases between them. The CDR3 contains 12 residues.

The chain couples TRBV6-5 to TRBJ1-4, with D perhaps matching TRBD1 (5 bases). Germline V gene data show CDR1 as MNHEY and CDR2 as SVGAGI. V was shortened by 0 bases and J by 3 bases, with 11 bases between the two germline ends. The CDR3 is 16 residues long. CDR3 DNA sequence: TGTGCCAGCAGTTACTCGTGGGGCCGGCCTAATGAAAAACTGTTTTTT. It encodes CASSYSWGRPNEKLFF.

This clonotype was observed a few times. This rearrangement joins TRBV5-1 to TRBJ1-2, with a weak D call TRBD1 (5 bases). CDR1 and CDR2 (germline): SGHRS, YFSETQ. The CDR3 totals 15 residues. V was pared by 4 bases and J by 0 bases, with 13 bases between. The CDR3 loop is CASSPLGVPNYGYTF. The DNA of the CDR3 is TGCGCCAGCAGCCCCCTGGGGGTTCCTAACTATGGCTACACCTTC.

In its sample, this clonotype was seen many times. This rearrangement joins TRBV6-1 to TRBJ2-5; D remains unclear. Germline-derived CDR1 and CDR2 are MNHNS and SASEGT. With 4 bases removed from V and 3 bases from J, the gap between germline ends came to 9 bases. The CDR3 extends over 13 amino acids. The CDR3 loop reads CASSVVPKETQYF. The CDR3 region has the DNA TGTGCCAGCAGTGTAGTACCCAAAGAGACCCAGTACTTC.

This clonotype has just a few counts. The CDR3 protein is CASGLVNRVSLYEQYF. The DNA for the CDR3 is TGTGCTAGTGGTTTGGTAAACAGGGTTTCCCTCTACGAGCAGTACTTC. The chain couples TRBV12-5 to TRBJ2-7, with a weak D call TRBD1 (6 bases). Germline lookup yields CDR1 LGHNT and CDR2 FRNRAP. The CDR3 covers 16 residues. The V end lost 0 bases, the J end lost 3 bases, and 15 bases lay between the germline ends.

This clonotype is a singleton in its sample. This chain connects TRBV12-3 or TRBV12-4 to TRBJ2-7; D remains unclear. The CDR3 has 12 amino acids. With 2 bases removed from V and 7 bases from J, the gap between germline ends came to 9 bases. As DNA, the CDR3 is TGTGCCAGCAGTTTACGGCGTTCTGAGCAGTACTTC. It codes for CASSLRRSEQYF.